The clone carrying this TCR beta chain came up once. Its antigen is unknown. As defined, naive CD8 cells were CD45RO-negative and positively selected for CCR7, with terminally differentiated effector memory CD45RA+ cells excluded. These data originate in a study of shared clonotypes between healthy human individuals. CDR3 length: 15 residues. CDR1 and CDR2 from the germline V gene are PRHDT and FYEKMQ (reference sequence). V shed 5 bases and J shed 6 bases, with 16 bases lying between them. Whole-study results and caveats: Investigators collected only blood, and repertoires in tissues likely differ.

The data were produced by immunoSEQ multiplex PCR, yet TCRdb's version contains in-frame clones alone and is incomplete. The sample carries 2 million to 2.5 million clones, about 92% recorded once. The clonotype was recovered from a man aged 18-30 years in good health. Some clones in this sample may be carry-over from other donors' samples. The V and J genes are TRBV13 and TRBJ2-2; maybe TRBD1 (6 bases). Sequenced input: naive CD8+ T cells from PBMCs. The CDR3 nucleotides are TGTGCCAGCAGCGCCGGACAGTTTGGACCCGGGGAGCTGTTTTTT. Translated: CASSAGQFGPGELFF.